This TCR beta chain was profiled in a study of vaccination and CD4 T cells after COVID-19. The Oncomine TCR Beta short-read assay was what sequenced the DNA obtained from cultured CD4+ T cells. TCRdb reprocessed the PCR reads via MiXCR and lists one record per CDR3 protein. This table has some 15,000 distinct CDR3 sequences, around 56% appearing once. The treatment was: 10-day PBMC culture with coronavirus spike peptide pools or control peptides (ViraFEST assay). Turning to this clonotype: Its antigen is not known.

The CDR3 covers 14 residues. V was trimmed by 4 bases and J by 9 bases, leaving 13 bases between them. CDR1 MNHEY and CDR2 SMNVEV come from the germline V gene (reference sequence). This clonotype was sampled from a human donor who had recovered from COVID-19. The sample was CD4+ T cells from blood, cultured in vitro. The gene calls are TRBV27 and TRBJ1-6; no firm D call. CDR3 in DNA: TGTGCCAGCAGTTCGGCAGTACCGGGTTCACCCCTCCACTTT. Translated, it gives CASSSAVPGSPLHF.